This T cell receptor beta chain was obtained from a study of somatic mutations in cytotoxic T cells in rheumatoid arthritis. Study-wide points: Patients with rheumatoid arthritis did not differ significantly from age-matched healthy controls in CD8+ T-cell clonality.

Turning to this clone: The antigen is not known.

The CDR3 runs 15 residues. The germline CDR1 and CDR2 sequences are SGHAT and FQNNGV. V gave up 1 base and J gave up 5 bases; unmatched junction bases: 5. Libraries were prepared by immunoSEQ multiplex PCR; TCRdb keeps only in-frame clonotypes and omits some of them. The sample has more than 9,000 clones, 75% to 95% seen once. This clonotype was obtained from a woman aged 18-35 years with rheumatoid arthritis. Source material: CD8+ T cells sorted from blood. The rearrangement uses TRBV11-2 and TRBJ2-1; 7 bases are a match to TRBD2. CDR3 coding DNA: TGTGCCAGCAGCTTAGTTTGGGCGGGGGACAATGAGCAGTTCTTC. Amino acids: CASSLVWAGDNEQFF.